This T cell receptor beta chain was captured by sequencing in a study of cytomegalovirus exposure and HLA in healthy donors. The PCR contained 60 Vbeta and 13 Jbeta primers. Repertoires were generated with immunoSEQ multiplex PCR, while TCRdb's copy carries only in-frame clones and drops some. The data show about 160,000 clones, approximately 84% seen once. When sampled, the donors appeared nominally healthy, though they likely had unrecorded immune exposures. The CDR3 runs 14 residues. The trim removed 6 bases at V and 4 bases at J, leaving 6 bases unmatched. CDR1 and CDR2 from the germline V gene are MNHEY and SVGAGI.

The receptor's source is a man aged 18 to 35 in good health and CMV-seropositive. This chain connects TRBV6-5 to TRBJ2-1; 7 nucleotides match TRBD1. The sequencing input was PBMCs. CDR3 nucleotide sequence: TGTGCCAGCAGCGACAGGGTGTTTTACAATGAGCAGTTCTTC. Protein product: CASSDRVFYNEQFF.